This T cell receptor (beta chain) was captured by sequencing in a study of T cell repertoires in cytomegalovirus infection. Using its own MiXCR run on the reads, TCRdb lists one record per CDR3 protein. The sample has approximately 750,000 distinct CDR3 sequences, 35% seen once. The origin of this receptor is a human donor in good health (CMV status not recorded). Some clones in this sample may be carry-over from other donors' samples. The sequencing input was PBMCs.

CDR3 sequence: CASSRAAAAFSNQPQHF. CDR3 nucleotides: TGTGCCAGTAGTAGGGCCGCCGCCGCTTTTAGCAATCAGCCCCAGCATTTT. The chain combines TRBV19 with TRBJ1-5, with D unclear. The CDR3 spans 17 residues. The V gene lost 4 bases and the J gene lost 0 bases, with 16 bases spanning the gap. Germline V gene lookup returns CDR1 LNHDA and CDR2 SQIVND (reference sequence).